The T cell receptor (beta chain) described here comes from a study of monozygotic twins with inflammatory bowel disease. CDR1 and CDR2 from the germline V gene are MDHEN and SYDVKM. The CDR3 is made up of 14 amino acids. Generation of cDNA took place in eight separate reactions per sample. TCRdb processed the 5' RACE reads again and assigns one entry to each CDR3 protein, with no DNA. Its listing shows 350,000 to 500,000 distinct CDR3 sequences. The rearrangement links TRBV28 to TRBJ1-4; TCRdb's D call, TRBD1, is unchecked because there is no DNA. Sequenced input: blood. This receptor was obtained from a human donor with ulcerative colitis or Crohn's disease, or a healthy co-twin of an affected twin (not recorded which). The CDR3 here is CAISEGATNEKLFF.